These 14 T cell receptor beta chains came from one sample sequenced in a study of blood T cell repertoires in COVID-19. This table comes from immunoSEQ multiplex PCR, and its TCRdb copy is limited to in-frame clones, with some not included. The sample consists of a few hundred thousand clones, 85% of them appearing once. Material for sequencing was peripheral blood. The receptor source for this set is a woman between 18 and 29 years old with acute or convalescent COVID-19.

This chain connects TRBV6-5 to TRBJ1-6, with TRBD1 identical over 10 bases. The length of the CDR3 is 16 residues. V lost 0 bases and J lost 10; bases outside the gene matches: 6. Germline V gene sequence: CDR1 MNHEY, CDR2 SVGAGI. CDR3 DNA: TGTGCCAGCAGTTACTCGGGGACAGGGGAAGGATCACCCCTCCACTTT. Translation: CASSYSGTGEGSPLHF.

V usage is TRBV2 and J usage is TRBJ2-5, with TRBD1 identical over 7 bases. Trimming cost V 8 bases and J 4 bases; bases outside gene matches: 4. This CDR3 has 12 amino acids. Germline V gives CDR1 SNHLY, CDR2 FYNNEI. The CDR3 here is CASLGGGETQYF. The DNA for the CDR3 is TGTGCCAGCCTAGGGGGCGGAGAGACCCAGTACTTC.

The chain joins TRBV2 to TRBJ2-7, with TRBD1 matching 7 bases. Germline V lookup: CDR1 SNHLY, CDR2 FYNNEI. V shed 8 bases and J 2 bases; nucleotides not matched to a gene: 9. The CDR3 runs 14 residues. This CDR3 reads CASLRDSVTYEQYF. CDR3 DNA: TGTGCCAGCCTTAGGGACAGCGTAACCTACGAGCAGTACTTC.

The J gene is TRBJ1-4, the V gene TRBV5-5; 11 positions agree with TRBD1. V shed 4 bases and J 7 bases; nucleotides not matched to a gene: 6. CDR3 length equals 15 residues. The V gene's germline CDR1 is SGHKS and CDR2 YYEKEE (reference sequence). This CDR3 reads CASSKGTGGLEKLFF. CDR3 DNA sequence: TGTGCCAGCAGCAAGGGGACAGGGGGGCTTGAAAAACTGTTTTTT.

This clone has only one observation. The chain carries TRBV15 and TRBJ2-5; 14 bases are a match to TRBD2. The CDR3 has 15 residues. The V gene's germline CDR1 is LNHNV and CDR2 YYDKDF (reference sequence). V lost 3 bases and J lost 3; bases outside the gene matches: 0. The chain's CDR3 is CATSRGLAGEETQYF. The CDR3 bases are TGTGCCACCAGCAGGGGACTAGCGGGGGAAGAGACCCAGTACTTC.

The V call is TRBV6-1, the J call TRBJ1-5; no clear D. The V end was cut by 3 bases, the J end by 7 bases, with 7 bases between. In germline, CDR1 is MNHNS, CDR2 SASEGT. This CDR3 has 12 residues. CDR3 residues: CASSDLRQPQHF. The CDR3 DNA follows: TGTGCCAGCAGTGACCTGAGACAGCCCCAGCATTTT.

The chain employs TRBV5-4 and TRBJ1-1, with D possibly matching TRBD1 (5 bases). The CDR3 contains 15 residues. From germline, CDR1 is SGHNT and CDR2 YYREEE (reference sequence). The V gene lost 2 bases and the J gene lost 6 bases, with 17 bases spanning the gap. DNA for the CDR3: TGTGCCAGCAGCTTCAGGCAAACTACGGGGGCTGAAGCTTTCTTT. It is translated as CASSFRQTTGAEAFF.

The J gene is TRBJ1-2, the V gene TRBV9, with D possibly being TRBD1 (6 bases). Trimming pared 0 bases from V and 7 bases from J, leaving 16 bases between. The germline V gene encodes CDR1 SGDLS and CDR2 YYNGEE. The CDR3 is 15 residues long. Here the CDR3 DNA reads TGTGCCAGCAGCGTAGCCGAAGGTGGGACATCTGGCTACACCTTC. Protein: CASSVAEGGTSGYTF.

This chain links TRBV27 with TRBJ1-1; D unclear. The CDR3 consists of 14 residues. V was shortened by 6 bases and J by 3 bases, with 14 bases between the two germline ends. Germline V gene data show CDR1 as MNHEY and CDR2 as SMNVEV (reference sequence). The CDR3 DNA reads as TGTGCCAGCAGCTACGGACTAATGGACACTGAAGCTTTCTTT. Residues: CASSYGLMDTEAFF.

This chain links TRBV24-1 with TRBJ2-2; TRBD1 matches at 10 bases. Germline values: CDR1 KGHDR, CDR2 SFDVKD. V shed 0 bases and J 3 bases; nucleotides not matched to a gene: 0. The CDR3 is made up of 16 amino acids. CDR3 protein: CATSDLGQGDTGELFF. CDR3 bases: TGTGCCACCAGTGATTTGGGACAGGGGGACACCGGGGAGCTGTTTTTT.

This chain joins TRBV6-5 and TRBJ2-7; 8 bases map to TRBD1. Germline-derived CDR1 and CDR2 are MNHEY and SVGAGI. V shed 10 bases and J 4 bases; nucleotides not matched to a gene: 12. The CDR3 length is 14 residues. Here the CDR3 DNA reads TGTGCCACCCGGACAGGGCCTGAAGGGTACGAGCAGTACTTC. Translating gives CATRTGPEGYEQYF.

The CDR3 reads CASRGQGNTEAFF. In nucleotides, the CDR3 is TGTGCCAGCAGAGGACAGGGAAACACTGAAGCTTTCTTT. V is TRBV10-3 and J is TRBJ1-1; 8 bases line up with TRBD1. Germline V CDR1 and CDR2: ENHRY, SYGVKD. The ends lost 10 bases at V and 2 bases at J; junction bases unmatched: 6. There are 13 residues in the CDR3.

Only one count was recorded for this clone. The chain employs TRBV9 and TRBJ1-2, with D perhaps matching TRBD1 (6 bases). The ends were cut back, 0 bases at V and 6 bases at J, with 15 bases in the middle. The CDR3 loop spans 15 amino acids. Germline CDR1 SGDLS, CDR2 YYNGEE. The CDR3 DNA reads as TGTGCCAGCAGCGTAGCTCTCACGGGGGGCGATGGCTACACCTTC. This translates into CASSVALTGGDGYTF.

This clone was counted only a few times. DNA of the CDR3: TGTGCCAGCAGCTTGAGCGGGAGGGGATACCAAGAGACCCAGTACTTC. Its protein is CASSLSGRGYQETQYF. This chain uses TRBV5-6 with TRBJ2-5; the match to TRBD2 covers 10 bases. J was trimmed by 0 bases and V by 1 base; bases with no gene match: 3. The CDR3 covers 16 residues. Germline V gene data show CDR1 as SGHDT and CDR2 as YYEEEE.